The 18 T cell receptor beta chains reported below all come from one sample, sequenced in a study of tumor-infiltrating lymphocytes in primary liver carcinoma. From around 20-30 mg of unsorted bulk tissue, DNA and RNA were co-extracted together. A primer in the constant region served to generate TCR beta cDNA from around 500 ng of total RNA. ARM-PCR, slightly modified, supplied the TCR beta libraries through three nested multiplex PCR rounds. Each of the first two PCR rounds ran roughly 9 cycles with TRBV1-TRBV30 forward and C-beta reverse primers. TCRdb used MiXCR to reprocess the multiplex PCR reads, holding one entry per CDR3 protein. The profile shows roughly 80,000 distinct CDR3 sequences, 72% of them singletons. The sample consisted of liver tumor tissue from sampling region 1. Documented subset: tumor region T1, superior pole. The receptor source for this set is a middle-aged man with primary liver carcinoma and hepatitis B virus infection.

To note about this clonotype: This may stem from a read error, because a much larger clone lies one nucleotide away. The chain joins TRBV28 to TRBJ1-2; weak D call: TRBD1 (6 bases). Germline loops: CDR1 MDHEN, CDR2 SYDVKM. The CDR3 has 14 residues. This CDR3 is CASSPGGGQHGHTF. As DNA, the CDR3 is TGTGCCAGCAGCCCCGGCGGGGGGCAGCATGGCCACACCTTC.

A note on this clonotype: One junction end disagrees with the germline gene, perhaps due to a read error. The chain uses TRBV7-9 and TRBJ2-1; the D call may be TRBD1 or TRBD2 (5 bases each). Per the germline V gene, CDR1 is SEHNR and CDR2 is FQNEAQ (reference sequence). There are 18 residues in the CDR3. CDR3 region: CASSLSSVRDVLTDERLF. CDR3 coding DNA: TGTGCCAGCAGCTTAAGCTCTGTCAGGGATGTCCTTACAGATGAGCGGCTCTTC.

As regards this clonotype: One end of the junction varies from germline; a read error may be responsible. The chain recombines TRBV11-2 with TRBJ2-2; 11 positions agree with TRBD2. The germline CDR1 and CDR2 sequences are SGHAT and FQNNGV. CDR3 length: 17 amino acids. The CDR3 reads CASIAGLAVSPAREPFF. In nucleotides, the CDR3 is TGTGCCAGCATCGCGGGACTAGCGGTCTCCCCGGCCAGGGAGCCGTTTTTT.

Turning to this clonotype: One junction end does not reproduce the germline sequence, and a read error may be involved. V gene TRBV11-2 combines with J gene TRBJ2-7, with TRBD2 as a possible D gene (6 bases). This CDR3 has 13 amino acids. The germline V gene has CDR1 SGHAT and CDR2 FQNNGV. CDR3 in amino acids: CASSLSGLASQYF. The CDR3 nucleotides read TGTGCCAGTAGCTTAAGCGGGCTAGCGTCGCAGTACTTC.

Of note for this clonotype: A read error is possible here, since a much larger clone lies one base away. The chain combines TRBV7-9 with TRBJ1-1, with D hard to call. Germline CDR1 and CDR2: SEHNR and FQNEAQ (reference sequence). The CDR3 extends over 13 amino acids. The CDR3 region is CASSSLLVTGAFF. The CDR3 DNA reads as TGTGCCAGCAGTTCACTTTTGGTCACTGGAGCTTTCTTT.

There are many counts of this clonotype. CDR3 residues: CASSLVGRSNTEAFF. The CDR3 DNA reads TGTGCCAGCAGCTTGGTGGGGAGATCGAACACTGAAGCTTTCTTT. This chain uses TRBV7-8 with TRBJ1-1; D gene uncertain. Germline CDR1 is SGHVS and CDR2 is FQNEAQ. Between the trimmed V and J ends, which lost 3 bases and 1 base, there was a span of 12 bases. The CDR3 has 15 residues.

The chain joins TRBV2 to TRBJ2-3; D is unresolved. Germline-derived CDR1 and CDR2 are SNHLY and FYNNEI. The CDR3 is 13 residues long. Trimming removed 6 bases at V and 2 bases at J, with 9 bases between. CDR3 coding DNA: TGTGCCAGCAGCCTCAGACCCACAGATACGCAGTATTTT. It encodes CASSLRPTDTQYF.

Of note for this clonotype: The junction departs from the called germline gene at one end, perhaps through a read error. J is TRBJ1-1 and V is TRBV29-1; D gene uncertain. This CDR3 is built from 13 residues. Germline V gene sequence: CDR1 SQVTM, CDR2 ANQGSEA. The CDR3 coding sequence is TGCAACGTTGACGCAGCCACGAACACTGAGGCTTTATTT. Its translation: CNVDAATNTEALF.

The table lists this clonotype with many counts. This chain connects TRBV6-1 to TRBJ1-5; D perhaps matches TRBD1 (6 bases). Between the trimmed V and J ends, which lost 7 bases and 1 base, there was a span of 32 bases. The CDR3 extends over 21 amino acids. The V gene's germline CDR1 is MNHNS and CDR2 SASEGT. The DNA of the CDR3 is TGTGCCAGCAAGGGAGGGTGGGGGGCTGACAGCCCAATAGGAAGCAATCAGCCCCAGCATTTT. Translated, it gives CASKGGWGADSPIGSNQPQHF.

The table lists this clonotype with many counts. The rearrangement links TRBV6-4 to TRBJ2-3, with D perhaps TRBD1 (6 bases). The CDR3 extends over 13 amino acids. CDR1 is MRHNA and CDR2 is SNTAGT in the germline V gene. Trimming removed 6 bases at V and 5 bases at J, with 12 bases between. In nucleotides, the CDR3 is TGTGCCAGCAGCGCCTCCAGGGGAGATACGCAGTATTTT. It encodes CASSASRGDTQYF.

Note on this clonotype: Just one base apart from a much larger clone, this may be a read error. CDR3 nucleotides: TGTGCCATCAGTAGACAGGACGAGCAGTACTTC. Its protein is CAISRQDEQYF. This chain connects TRBV25-1 to TRBJ2-7; D may be TRBD1 (6 bases). Germline assignment: CDR1 MGHDK and CDR2 SYGVNS. The CDR3 spans 11 residues.

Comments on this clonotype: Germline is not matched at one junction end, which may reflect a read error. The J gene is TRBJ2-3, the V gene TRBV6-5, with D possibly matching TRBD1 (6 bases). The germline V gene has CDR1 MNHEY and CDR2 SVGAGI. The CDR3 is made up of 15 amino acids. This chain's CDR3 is CTSRPETGDYDTQYF. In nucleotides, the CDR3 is TGTACCAGCAGACCCGAGACAGGCGATTACGATACGCAGTATTTT.

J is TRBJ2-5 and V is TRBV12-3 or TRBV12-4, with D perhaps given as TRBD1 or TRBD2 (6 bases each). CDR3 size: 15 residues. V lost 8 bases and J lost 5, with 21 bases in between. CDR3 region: CASCRRDMGKETQYF. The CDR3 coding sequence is TGTGCCAGCTGCCGGAGGGACATGGGGAAGGAGACCCAGTACTTC.

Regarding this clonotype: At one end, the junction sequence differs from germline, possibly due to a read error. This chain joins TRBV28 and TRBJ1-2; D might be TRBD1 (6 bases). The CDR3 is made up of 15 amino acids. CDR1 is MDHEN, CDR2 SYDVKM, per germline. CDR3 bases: TGTGCCAGCAGTACCGGACCCGGGACAACCAGTGGCTACACCTTT. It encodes CASSTGPGTTSGYTF.

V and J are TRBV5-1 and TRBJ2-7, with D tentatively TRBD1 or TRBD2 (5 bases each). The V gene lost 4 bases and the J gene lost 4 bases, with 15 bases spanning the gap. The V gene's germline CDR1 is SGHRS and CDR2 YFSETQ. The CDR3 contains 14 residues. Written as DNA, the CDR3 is TGCGCCAGCAGCCTAGTGGGACGGGGATACGAGCAGTACTTC. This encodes CASSLVGRGYEQYF.

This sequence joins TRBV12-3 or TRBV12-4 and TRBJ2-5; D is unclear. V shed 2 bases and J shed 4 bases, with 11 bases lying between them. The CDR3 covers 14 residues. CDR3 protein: CASSLCQQVETQYF. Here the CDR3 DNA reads TGTGCCAGCAGTTTATGTCAGCAGGTAGAGACCCAGTACTTC.

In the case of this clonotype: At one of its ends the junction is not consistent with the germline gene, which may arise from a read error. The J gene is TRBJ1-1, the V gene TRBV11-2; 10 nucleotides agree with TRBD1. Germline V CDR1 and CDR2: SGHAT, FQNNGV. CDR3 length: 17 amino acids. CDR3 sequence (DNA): TGTACCAGCAGCCGAAAGGGGGGACAGGGGTTCGCCACTGAAGCTTTCTTT. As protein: CTSSRKGGQGFATEAFF. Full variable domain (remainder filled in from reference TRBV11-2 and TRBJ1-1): EAGVAQSPRYKIIEKRQSVAFWCNPISGHATLYWYQQILGQGPKLLIQFQNNGVVDDSQLPKDRFSAERLKGVDSTLKIQPAKLEDSAVYLCTSSRKGGQGFATEAFFGQGTRLTVV.

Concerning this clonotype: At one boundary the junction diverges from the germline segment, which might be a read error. The CDR3 loop reads CTSSDKRELSNQPQHF. The DNA for the CDR3 is TGTACCAGCAGTGACAAGAGGGAGTTAAGTAATCAGCCCCAGCATTTT. This chain connects TRBV6-1 to TRBJ1-5; D unresolved. This CDR3 is 16 amino acids long. Germline CDR1 reads MNHNS; CDR2 reads SASEGT.